The clone carrying this T cell receptor (beta chain) turned up a few times. This specimen comes from a study of early T cells in non-severe SARS-CoV-2 infection. Germline lookup yields CDR1 DFQATT and CDR2 SNEGSKA (reference sequence). V shed 0 bases and J shed 16 bases, with 22 bases lying between them. This CDR3 has 15 residues. TCRdb passed the 5' RACE reads through MiXCR, listing each CDR3 protein once. Of 45,000 to 60,000 distinct CDR3 sequences listed, approximately 10% were seen once; the top ten hold about 3.9%. Sample: whole blood, taken at baseline. The V call is TRBV20-1, the J call TRBJ2-6; either TRBD1 or TRBD2 may fit D (6 bases each). This TCR was sampled from an adult who was a healthcare worker with PCR-confirmed SARS-CoV-2 infection or an uninfected control (not recorded which). DNA of the CDR3: TGCAGTGCTAGAGATCATTGGGGGGCGCTGGGTTTGCTGACTTTC. Translating gives CSARDHWGALGLLTF.